A single T cell receptor (beta chain) is shown here with its context. This clonotype was seen a few times. There is no known antigen for this receptor. No much larger clone is present one base from it, and per-base qualities are unavailable. The CDR3 goes from the cysteine to the phenylalanine over 14 residues. Just the 42-base CDR3 DNA is kept, in frame starting at base 1. Looking up the germline V gene yields CDR1 MNHEY and CDR2 SVGEGT. From V the trimming removes 4 bases and from J it removes 7 bases, while the gene matches leave 7 bases of the junction unaccounted for. This entry is derived from a study of T-cell reconstitution after alpha-beta-depleted transplantation in children (dated by TCRdb to the mid-2010s). Context from the whole study: The study quantitatively tracked T-cell immune reconstitution after TCRalphabeta/CD19-depleted allogeneic hematopoietic cell transplantation in children using TCR repertoire profiling.

Overall results and qualifications from the work: Hyperexpanded clone frequencies declined over subsequent months; after one year, T-cell counts and TCRbeta diversity were mostly attributed to newly produced T cells. In some patients, the high TCRbeta diversity seen at day 60 was put down to recipient T cells and intrathymic progenitors that had survived conditioning. About two months after transplant, the apparently early recovery of alphabetaT-cell counts reportedly depended on just several hundred clones that had expanded rapidly and came from non-depleted graft cells.

According to the study, the label for this sample's treatment or condition signals: allogeneic hematopoietic cell transplantation with graft depleted of TCRalphabeta T cells and CD19 B cells. The children who served as transplant recipients had been given grafts of TCRalphabeta/CD19-depleted allogeneic hematopoietic cells. The library was generated by PCR. Instrument on record: Illumina HiSeq 2500. TCR library preparation used molecular barcoding, with unique molecular identifiers applied to normalize quantification of the TCRbeta repertoire. Using fastp at Q25 and MiXCR, TCRdb reprocessed the public reads and kept productive beta chains. Rows with a matching CDR3 protein are joined into one entry that keeps the most common DNA and genes. In this sample the table shows about 1,000,000 distinct CDR3 sequences, 25% to 30% of which occur a single time. Jointly, the top ten make up approximately 30% of the sample.

The source was PBMCs, mostly from graft donor cells, collected 360 days after TCRalphabeta/CD19-depleted stem cell transplant. The V gene is TRBV6-2 or TRBV6-3 and the J gene is TRBJ1-5, with TRBD1 matching 7 junction bases. The sequence was obtained from a boy younger than two who had a stem cell transplant for SCID, so the T cells may come from the graft donor. The CDR3 protein sequence reads: CASSFQQGLQPQHF. Read as DNA, the sequence is TGTGCCAGCAGTTTCCAACAGGGGTTACAGCCCCAGCATTTT.